The source of this T cell receptor beta chain is a study of T cells in Graves' hyperthyroidism and ophthalmopathy. Study results and limitations: A median around 6.8 months before onset, the model predicted ophthalmopathy. Ophthalmopathy and stable hyperthyroidism were told apart by a 13 V-J model. The majority of expanded thyroid clonotypes above 0.001 also appeared in blood.

Clinical symptoms, serum thyroxine and TRAb, thyroid ultrasound and orbital computed tomography together formed the diagnostic basis. The CDR3 spans 14 residues. CDR1 is GTSNPN, CDR2 SVGIG, per germline (reference sequence). Trimming took off 5 bases at V and 1 base at J, with 14 bases between the two ends. This clonotype was recorded at least ten times. The antigen is unknown. RNA transcripts were the template for amplifying TCR beta CDR3 regions. During a first-round RT-PCR of the TCR CDR3, the HTBI primer set was used. In TCRdb, the multiplex PCR reads were re-called with MiXCR into one record per CDR3 protein. The sample lists approximately 380,000 distinct CDR3 sequences, under 20% seen once, with around 3.6% in the top ten.

The sample taken for sequencing was blood. The chain links TRBV30 to TRBJ1-1; D gene uncertain. The receptor comes from a woman between 18 and 29 years old with Graves' hyperthyroidism. CDR3 protein: CAWSKVAANTEAFF. The CDR3 bases are TGTGCCTGGTCAAAGGTGGCGGCGAACACTGAAGCTTTCTTT. Complete variable domain (other parts from reference TRBV30 and TRBJ1-1): SQTIHQWPATLVQPVGSPLSLECTVEGTSNPNLYWYRQAAGRGLQLLFYSVGIGQISSEVPQNLSASRPQDRQFILSSKKLLLSDSGFYLCAWSKVAANTEAFFGQGTRLTVV.